The rows below give T cell receptor beta chains drawn from one sample of a study of CD8 T cell repertoires and HIV-1 epitope variants. No cognate antigen is known for these TCRs. Libraries were prepared by immunoSEQ multiplex PCR; TCRdb keeps only in-frame clonotypes and omits some of them. The top ten hold about 42% of the sample, which has several thousand clones, roughly 65% seen once. The sample comprised cultured CD8+ T cells derived from PBMCs. The receptors shown here come from a male donor with HIV. The CDR3 runs from the conserved cysteine through the conserved F or W. The order of the fields is D gene, V gene, J gene, clone size, CDR3 protein, CDR3 DNA. A D gene is named only where the DNA matches it firmly. The size of a clone is reported for some rows only, either as once, few or many, or as a class for expanded clones.

D: .; V: TRBV5-6; J: TRBJ2-7; size: .; CDR3: CASSVTGFYEQYF; DNA: TGTGCCAGCAGCGTGACAGGTTTCTACGAGCAGTACTTC
D: TRBD2; V: TRBV2; J: TRBJ2-7; size: .; CDR3: CASSTGLAGVGASEQYF; DNA: TGTGCCAGCAGTACGGGACTAGCGGGAGTGGGCGCCTCCGAGCAGTACTTC
D: .; V: TRBV9; J: TRBJ2-2; size: .; CDR3: CASSVWRGQNTGELFF; DNA: TGTGCCAGCAGCGTATGGCGGGGCCAAAACACCGGGGAGCTGTTTTTT
D: .; V: TRBV9; J: TRBJ1-2; size: few; CDR3: CASSVDDNYGYTF; DNA: TGTGCCAGCAGCGTAGATGATAACTATGGCTACACCTTC
D: .; V: TRBV11-2; J: TRBJ1-1; size: .; CDR3: CASSGHKNTEAFF; DNA: TGTGCCAGCAGCGGACATAAGAACACTGAAGCTTTCTTT
D: TRBD1; V: TRBV28; J: TRBJ1-5; size: once; CDR3: CASWGTGVNQPQHF; DNA: TGTGCCAGCTGGGGGACAGGGGTCAATCAGCCCCAGCATTTT
D: TRBD2; V: TRBV6-6; J: TRBJ2-7; size: .; CDR3: CASSYGAGVYEQYF; DNA: TGTGCCAGCAGTTACGGAGCGGGGGTTTACGAGCAGTACTTC
D: .; V: TRBV11-2; J: TRBJ2-7; size: .; CDR3: CASSSRMKDSPYEQYF; DNA: TGTGCCAGCAGCTCCCGAATGAAGGATAGTCCCTACGAGCAGTACTTC
D: .; V: TRBV27; J: TRBJ2-3; size: few; CDR3: CASRFGAGRPDTQYF; DNA: TGTGCCAGCAGGTTCGGGGCGGGAAGGCCAGATACGCAGTATTTT
D: TRBD1; V: TRBV2; J: TRBJ1-1; size: .; CDR3: CASSRDRSENTEAFF; DNA: TGTGCCAGCAGTAGGGACAGATCGGAGAACACTGAAGCTTTCTTT
D: .; V: TRBV4-3; J: TRBJ2-1; size: .; CDR3: CASSQGSPGDEQFF; DNA: TGCGCCAGCAGCCAAGGGTCCCCTGGGGATGAGCAGTTCTTC
D: TRBD1; V: TRBV6-1; J: TRBJ1-1; size: .; CDR3: CASSRQGNEAFF; DNA: TGTGCCAGCAGTCGACAGGGGAATGAAGCTTTCTTT
D: .; V: TRBV5-4; J: TRBJ2-1; size: .; CDR3: CASSSSLYNEQFF; DNA: TGTGCCAGCAGCTCAAGCCTATACAATGAGCAGTTCTTC
D: .; V: TRBV5-1; J: TRBJ2-7; size: few; CDR3: CASSLSSVPYEQYF; DNA: TGCGCCAGCAGCTTATCTAGCGTACCCTACGAGCAGTACTTC
D: TRBD2; V: TRBV5-6; J: TRBJ2-7; size: .; CDR3: CASSLGSGNYEQYF; DNA: TGTGCCAGCAGCTTGGGTAGCGGGAACTACGAGCAGTACTTC